The 23 T cell receptor beta chains given below trace back to one sample, sequenced in a study of T cell repertoires in cytomegalovirus infection. MiXCR was run by TCRdb on the reads, yielding one entry per CDR3 protein. The sample has about 740,000 distinct CDR3 sequences; about a third are singletons. The sequencing input was PBMCs. The receptor set was obtained from a human donor in good health (CMV status not recorded). Some clones in this sample may be carry-over from other donors' samples.

This clonotype was detected ten times or more. The chain links TRBV7-2 to TRBJ1-5; D not certain. Germline V gene lookup returns CDR1 SGHTA and CDR2 FQGNSA. The CDR3 is 13 amino acids. The V and J ends lost 1 base and 6 bases respectively, with 7 bases between them. The CDR3 reads CASSLDAGQPQHF. The CDR3 bases are TGTGCCAGCAGCTTAGATGCGGGTCAGCCCCAGCATTTT.

This clonotype has just a few counts. This chain links TRBV6-5 with TRBJ1-2; no firm D call. The CDR3 is 14 amino acids. Germline loops: CDR1 MNHEY, CDR2 SVGAGI. Trimming stripped 0 bases from V and 4 bases from J, with 9 bases between. The CDR3 protein is CASSYSDGIYGYTF. The DNA for the CDR3 is TGTGCCAGCAGTTACTCGGACGGCATCTATGGCTACACCTTC.

The chain recombines TRBV7-6 with TRBJ1-3; no clear D. Germline V gene lookup returns CDR1 SGHVS and CDR2 FNYEAQ. The CDR3 has 17 residues. V was shortened by 5 bases and J by 3 bases, with 20 bases between the two germline ends. CDR3 sequence: CASSPDKQSHLGNTIYF. CDR3 nucleotides: TGTGCCAGCAGCCCCGATAAGCAGAGCCACCTTGGAAACACCATATATTTT.

This sequence joins TRBV28 and TRBJ1-1; D is uncertain. Per the germline V gene, CDR1 is MDHEN and CDR2 is SYDVKM. CDR3 length: 19 amino acids. Trimming shortened V by 4 bases and J by 8 bases, and 32 bases separated the two germline ends. The CDR3 sequence: CASSYKFRWVTAWNGEAFF. CDR3 bases: TGTGCCAGCAGTTATAAATTTCGTTGGGTCACGGCGTGGAATGGAGAAGCTTTCTTT.

Only a few counts were recorded for this clonotype. This chain links TRBV7-9 with TRBJ2-5; D remains ambiguous. CDR3 length: 12 amino acids. V shed 5 bases and J shed 5 bases, with 9 bases lying between them. Germline CDR1 reads SEHNR; CDR2 reads FQNEAQ (reference sequence). CDR3 sequence reads: CASSRHGETQYF. In DNA form, the CDR3 reads TGTGCCAGCAGCCGGCACGGGGAGACCCAGTACTTC.

This clonotype was counted only a few times. V gene TRBV7-6 combines with J gene TRBJ2-3; D is perhaps TRBD2 (6 bases). Germline V gene lookup returns CDR1 SGHVS and CDR2 FNYEAQ. Trimming stripped 1 base from V and 1 base from J, with 9 bases between. The CDR3 sequence is 15 residues long. The chain's CDR3 is CASSLDGSGTDTQYF. CDR3 nucleotides: TGTGCCAGCAGCTTAGACGGGAGCGGCACAGATACGCAGTATTTT.

The chain employs TRBV2 and TRBJ2-1, with D tentatively TRBD1 (6 bases). Trimming took off 9 bases at V and 7 bases at J, with 16 bases between the two ends. Germline CDR1 is SNHLY and CDR2 is FYNNEI. CDR3 length: 13 residues. CDR3 region: CARLTGTLNEQFF. The CDR3 nucleotides read TGTGCCAGGTTGACCGGGACACTTAATGAGCAGTTCTTC.

This clonotype was observed at least ten times. The chain carries TRBV7-2 and TRBJ2-1; no firm D call. Trimming stripped 5 bases from V and 9 bases from J, with 14 bases between. The CDR3 covers 13 residues. Germline loops: CDR1 SGHTA, CDR2 FQGNSA. The CDR3 sequence: CASSTRNVAEQFF. The CDR3 coding sequence is TGTGCCAGCAGCACACGGAATGTGGCTGAGCAGTTCTTC.

A remark on this clonotype: A much larger clone lies one base from this, so it may be a read error. The CDR3 here is CASSRMGSYGYPF. The CDR3, as DNA: TGTGCCAGCAGTCGAATGGGCAGCTATGGCTACCCCTTC. This sequence joins TRBV12-3 or TRBV12-4 and TRBJ1-2; no clear D gene. The CDR3 runs to 13 residues.

There are a few counts of this clonotype. This chain links TRBV7-2 with TRBJ2-7; a possible D gene is TRBD1 (5 bases). The V gene lost 5 bases and the J gene lost 6 bases, with 17 bases spanning the gap. This CDR3 has 14 amino acids. Germline CDR1 SGHTA, CDR2 FQGNSA. Here the CDR3 DNA reads TGTGCCAGCAGCGTAGGGTCAGGGATATCCGAGCAGTACTTC. As protein: CASSVGSGISEQYF.

This clonotype was seen only once. The gene calls are TRBV5-4 and TRBJ2-5, with 7 bases fitting TRBD1. V shed 4 bases, J shed 5 bases, and the junction held 8 bases outside the gene matches. Germline values: CDR1 SGHNT, CDR2 YYREEE (reference sequence). The CDR3 has 14 amino acids. The CDR3 nucleotides read TGTGCCAGCAGCCCAACAGGGGCTGAGGAGACCCAGTACTTC. Its translation is CASSPTGAEETQYF.

This clonotype turned up a few times. The chain uses TRBV29-1 and TRBJ1-1; D may be TRBD1 (5 bases). V was trimmed by 4 bases and J by 1 base, leaving 13 bases between them. Germline-derived CDR1 and CDR2 are SQVTM and ANQGSEA. The CDR3 totals 14 residues. The CDR3 DNA reads as TGCAGCGTTGGACAGACTCGAGGGAACACTGAAGCTTTCTTT. Translation: CSVGQTRGNTEAFF.

This clonotype turned up a few times. The chain employs TRBV28 and TRBJ1-5; 8 bases match TRBD1. From germline, CDR1 is MDHEN and CDR2 SYDVKM. Trimming at V came to 1 base and at J to 7 bases, leaving 3 bases not matched to a gene. This CDR3 has 14 residues. The CDR3 protein is CASSLFTGGQPQHF. In DNA, the CDR3 is TGTGCCAGCAGTTTATTCACAGGGGGACAGCCCCAGCATTTT.

The chain has TRBV2 and TRBJ2-1, with TRBD1 matching over 7 bases. CDR1 and CDR2 from the germline V gene are SNHLY and FYNNEI. The CDR3 loop spans 15 amino acids. V lost 5 bases to trimming and J lost 0 bases; unmatched junction nucleotides: 4. CDR3 loop: CASSKQGSSYNEQFF. The DNA for the CDR3 is TGTGCCAGCAGTAAACAGGGGAGCTCCTACAATGAGCAGTTCTTC.

This clonotype was seen a few times. At one boundary the junction diverges from the germline segment, which might be a read error. The chain combines TRBV7-7 with TRBJ2-5; D perhaps matches TRBD1 (5 bases). Germline CDR1 SSHAT, CDR2 FNYEAQ (reference sequence). The length of the CDR3 is 14 residues. In nucleotides, the CDR3 is TGTGCTAGCAGCTTAGTAGGACAAGCAGAGACCCAGTACTTC. This sequence encodes CASSLVGQAETQYF.

The V gene is TRBV7-3, the J gene TRBJ2-1; no clear D gene. Germline CDR1 is SGHTA and CDR2 is FQGTGA. The CDR3 runs 17 residues. V lost 5 bases and J 3 bases, leaving 20 bases between the germline ends. CDR3 loop: CASSPLSARADYNEQFF. CDR3 nucleotide sequence: TGTGCCAGCAGCCCCCTTTCGGCCCGGGCCGACTACAATGAGCAGTTCTTC.

This clonotype was seen a few times. V usage is TRBV7-6 and J usage is TRBJ1-1, with D tentatively TRBD1 (6 bases). Germline assignment: CDR1 SGHVS and CDR2 FNYEAQ. Trimming took off 4 bases at V and 6 bases at J, with 12 bases between the two ends. The CDR3 contains 13 residues. This chain's CDR3 is CASSSRQVPEAFF. As DNA, the CDR3 is TGTGCCAGCAGCTCCCGACAGGTCCCTGAAGCTTTCTTT.

Worth noting for this clonotype: A much larger clone sits a single nucleotide away, making a read error possible. The gene calls are TRBV7-8 and TRBJ1-1; D is perhaps TRBD1 (5 bases). This CDR3 contains 13 residues. The germline V gene encodes CDR1 SGHVS and CDR2 FQNEAQ. CDR3 DNA sequence: TGTGCCAGCAGCCAACAGGAGAACACTGAAGTTTTCTTT. This codes for CASSQQENTEVFF.

The chain employs TRBV6-8 and TRBJ2-3; no clear D. The CDR3 is 14 residues long. Trimming shortened V by 6 bases and J by 1 base, and 11 bases separated the two germline ends. Germline V lookup: CDR1 MNHGY, CDR2 SAAAGT. In DNA, the CDR3 is TGTGCCAGCAGAAGGACCCTCGGCACAGATACGCAGTATTTT. It yields the protein CASRRTLGTDTQYF.

Only a few counts were recorded for this clonotype. The rearrangement links TRBV12-3 or TRBV12-4 to TRBJ1-1; the D gene is possibly TRBD1 (5 bases). The CDR3 runs 15 residues. V lost 5 bases to trimming and J lost 5 bases, with 18 bases between them. DNA for the CDR3: TGTGCCAGCAGTCCGAACTTCGGGGGGGGAACTGAAGCTTTCTTT. The encoded protein is CASSPNFGGGTEAFF.

The J gene is TRBJ1-5, the V gene TRBV5-1, with a possible D match to TRBD1 (5 bases). Germline V lookup: CDR1 SGHRS, CDR2 YFSETQ. Trimming took off 6 bases at V and 2 bases at J, with 12 bases between the two ends. CDR3 length equals 14 residues. The CDR3 nucleotides are TGCGCCAGCAAGCGGGACGGTGGCAATCAGCCCCAGCATTTT. Translated, it gives CASKRDGGNQPQHF.

The chain is built from TRBV19 and TRBJ2-3; a possible D gene is TRBD1 (6 bases). Germline loops: CDR1 LNHDA, CDR2 SQIVND (reference sequence). The CDR3 is made up of 14 amino acids. V gave up 6 bases and J gave up 2 bases, with 12 bases separating them. CDR3 sequence reads: CASSKQGYTDTQYF. CDR3 in DNA: TGTGCCAGTAGCAAACAGGGATACACAGATACGCAGTATTTT.

This clonotype was recorded only once. This chain links TRBV18 with TRBJ2-4; no clear D. V lost 2 bases and J 0 bases, leaving 14 bases between the germline ends. CDR3 length: 17 residues. The germline gives CDR1 KGHSH, CDR2 LQKENI. The CDR3 bases are TGTGCCAGCTCACCATCTATTGGATCCCTAGCCAAAAACATTCAGTACTTC. Translated: CASSPSIGSLAKNIQYF.